A single sample is the source of the 25 T cell receptor beta chains below, sequenced in a study of blood T cell repertoires in COVID-19. Profiling relied on immunoSEQ multiplex PCR, and the TCRdb table lists in-frame clones only, not all of them. This sample yields 150,000 to 250,000 clones, of which roughly four fifths are seen a single time; 10% to 15% belongs to the top ten. Specimen: PBMCs or T cells enriched from blood (not recorded which). These receptors originate from a middle-aged man who had recovered from COVID-19.

This chain uses TRBV28 with TRBJ1-2; D not resolved. V was trimmed by 7 bases and J by 6 bases, leaving 15 bases between them. The V gene's germline CDR1 is MDHEN and CDR2 SYDVKM. The length of the CDR3 is 13 residues. This CDR3 is CASMGRTEDGYTF. Written as DNA, the CDR3 is TGTGCCAGCATGGGGAGGACCGAGGATGGCTACACCTTC.

V usage is TRBV30 and J usage is TRBJ2-5, with D possibly TRBD2 on 5 matching bases. Deletions cut 2 bases from V and 2 bases from J, with 9 bases between. The CDR3 sequence is 13 residues long. Germline-derived CDR1 and CDR2 are GTSNPN and SVGIG (reference sequence). The CDR3 sequence is CAWSLTTQETQYF. The CDR3 region has the DNA TGTGCCTGGAGTTTGACTACACAAGAGACCCAGTACTTC.

The chain combines TRBV9 with TRBJ2-2; 7 nucleotides match TRBD2. The CDR3 covers 16 residues. V shed 3 bases and J 5 bases; nucleotides not matched to a gene: 10. Germline V gene sequence: CDR1 SGDLS, CDR2 YYNGEE. The CDR3 sequence: CASSEATTSATGELFF. CDR3 in DNA: TGTGCCAGCAGCGAAGCCACAACTAGCGCTACCGGGGAGCTGTTTTTT.

The chain carries TRBV6-5 and TRBJ2-5; D perhaps matches TRBD2 (5 bases). The CDR3 spans 14 residues. Trimming left V 5 bases short and J 1 base short, with 11 bases between. CDR1 and CDR2 (germline): MNHEY, SVGAGI. CDR3 in DNA: TGTGCCAGCAGTAACGAGGACTTCCAAGAGACCCAGTACTTC. It codes for CASSNEDFQETQYF.

This chain joins TRBV7-2 and TRBJ2-7, with D perhaps TRBD2 (5 bases). The V gene lost 1 base and the J gene lost 2 bases, with 12 bases spanning the gap. The CDR3 consists of 15 residues. CDR1 and CDR2 (germline): SGHTA, FQGNSA. The CDR3 spells CASSLEGVTPYEQYF. CDR3 DNA: TGTGCCAGCAGCTTAGAGGGAGTAACACCCTACGAGCAGTACTTC.

This chain uses TRBV7-2 with TRBJ1-2; 9 bases line up with TRBD1. Germline trimming cut 0 bases from V and 5 bases from J; bases unmatched to any gene: 4. The length of the CDR3 is 15 residues. CDR1 SGHTA and CDR2 FQGNSA come from the germline V gene. DNA of the CDR3: TGTGCCAGCAGCTTAGCCCTGGGACAGGGATATGGCTACACCTTC. It yields the protein CASSLALGQGYGYTF.

The J gene is TRBJ1-6, the V gene TRBV30; 7 bases map to TRBD1. CDR3 size: 14 residues. Germline CDR1 and CDR2: GTSNPN and SVGIG (reference sequence). Trimming cost V 4 bases and J 8 bases; bases outside gene matches: 8. Here the CDR3 DNA reads TGTGCCTGGAATTTGAGAACAGGGGATTCACCCCTCCACTTT. Its translation: CAWNLRTGDSPLHF.

The chain couples TRBV18 to TRBJ1-2; D is perhaps TRBD1 (6 bases). V was pared by 3 bases and J by 7 bases, with 9 bases between. Germline V gives CDR1 KGHSH, CDR2 LQKENI. This CDR3 comprises 12 residues. The CDR3 loop reads CASSPGQLGYTF. The CDR3 coding sequence is TGTGCCAGCTCACCCGGACAGCTTGGCTACACCTTC.

The chain recombines TRBV12-3 or TRBV12-4 with TRBJ1-1; D is uncertain. The CDR3 has 12 residues. V lost 4 bases to trimming and J lost 4 bases, with 7 bases between them. The CDR3 spells CASSWEGTEAFF. For the CDR3, the DNA is TGTGCCAGCAGTTGGGAGGGCACTGAAGCTTTCTTT.

The chain joins TRBV2 to TRBJ1-2, with TRBD1 matching over 11 bases. Per the germline V gene, CDR1 is SNHLY and CDR2 is FYNNEI. CDR3 length: 15 residues. V gave up 6 bases and J gave up 4 bases; unmatched junction bases: 7. The CDR3 sequence is CASRPGQGAGYGYTF. Here the CDR3 DNA reads TGTGCCAGCAGGCCCGGACAGGGGGCGGGCTATGGCTACACCTTC.

V gene TRBV7-3 combines with J gene TRBJ1-6; 9 bases are shared with TRBD1. The trim removed 5 bases at V and 7 bases at J, leaving 6 bases unmatched. This CDR3 is built from 15 residues. Per the germline V gene, CDR1 is SGHTA and CDR2 is FQGTGA. The CDR3 sequence: CASSVGTGRNSPLHF. The CDR3 DNA is TGTGCCAGCAGCGTCGGGACAGGGAGGAATTCACCCCTCCACTTT.

This chain links TRBV19 with TRBJ2-7; no clear D. Germline CDR1 LNHDA, CDR2 SQIVND (reference sequence). The CDR3 covers 13 residues. With 5 bases removed from V and 0 bases from J, the gap between germline ends came to 8 bases. This chain's CDR3 is CASSSVSSYEQYF. CDR3 DNA: TGTGCCAGTAGTTCGGTAAGCTCCTACGAGCAGTACTTC.

This chain connects TRBV19 to TRBJ1-5, with a tentative D call TRBD1 (5 bases). CDR3 length: 14 residues. V was clipped by 1 base and J by 3 bases, with 7 bases between them. Germline loops: CDR1 LNHDA, CDR2 SQIVND (reference sequence). The CDR3 DNA reads TGTGCCAGTAGTATAGGGACAATCAATCAGCCCCAGCATTTT. It encodes CASSIGTINQPQHF.

J is TRBJ1-5 and V is TRBV19; TRBD1 might be the D (6 bases). The germline V gene encodes CDR1 LNHDA and CDR2 SQIVND (reference sequence). Trimming pared 4 bases from V and 0 bases from J, leaving 10 bases between. The CDR3 contains 15 residues. The CDR3 DNA sequence: TGTGCCAGTAGTACGGGGACAAATAGCAATCAGCCCCAGCATTTT. Translated, it gives CASSTGTNSNQPQHF. The complete variable domain, with remaining parts taken from reference TRBV19 and TRBJ1-5, reads DGGITQSPKYLFRKEGQNVTLSCEQNLNHDAMYWYRQDPGQGLRLIYYSQIVNDFQKGDIAEGYSVSREKKESFPLTVTSAQKNPTAFYLCASSTGTNSNQPQHFGDGTRLSIL.

CDR3 nucleotides: TGCGCCAGCAGCCACTTCGGACAGGGTGAAGAAAAACTGTTTTTT. Translating gives CASSHFGQGEEKLFF. V usage is TRBV5-1 and J usage is TRBJ1-4; TRBD1 aligns across 8 bases. CDR3 length equals 15 residues. Unmatched junction bases numbered 10, after V lost 4 bases and J lost 8 bases. Germline-derived CDR1 and CDR2 are SGHRS and YFSETQ.

This clone was observed once. The rearrangement joins TRBV7-6 to TRBJ2-7; D possibly corresponds to TRBD1 (6 bases). Trimming pared 8 bases from V and 3 bases from J, leaving 14 bases between. This CDR3 is built from 13 residues. Germline V gene data show CDR1 as SGHVS and CDR2 as FNYEAQ. CDR3 in amino acids: CASARGPNYEQYV. CDR3 nucleotides: TGTGCCAGCGCCAGGGGACCAAACTACGAGCAGTACGTC.

This clone was seen just once. The chain employs TRBV24-1 and TRBJ1-5; D is possibly TRBD1 (5 bases). Germline CDR1 reads KGHDR; CDR2 reads SFDVKD. Between the trimmed V and J ends, which lost 7 bases and 0 bases, there was a span of 9 bases. The CDR3 contains 14 residues. CDR3 nucleotide sequence: TGTGCCACCAGATCAGGGATTAGCAATCAGCCCCAGCATTTT. Its protein product is CATRSGISNQPQHF.

This chain joins TRBV5-4 and TRBJ2-5; 7 nucleotides agree with TRBD1. J gave up 2 bases and V 4 bases, and 8 bases lay outside the gene matches. Germline V CDR1 and CDR2: SGHNT, YYREEE (reference sequence). The CDR3 has 15 amino acids. The CDR3 region has the DNA TGTGCCAGCAGCCAGGGGCAGGGGGATCAAGAGACCCAGTACTTC. The encoded protein is CASSQGQGDQETQYF.

The rearrangement links TRBV6-1 to TRBJ2-7, with unresolved D. CDR3 length: 14 residues. Germline values: CDR1 MNHNS, CDR2 SASEGT. Trimming left V 2 bases short and J 4 bases short, with 12 bases between. The CDR3 nucleotides are TGTGCCAGCAGTGAATGGAATGTCGGGTACGAGCAGTACTTC. Amino acids: CASSEWNVGYEQYF.

This chain uses TRBV5-1 with TRBJ1-2; 9 bases are a match to TRBD1. This CDR3 is 14 amino acids long. The V gene's germline CDR1 is SGHRS and CDR2 YFSETQ. The ends lost 1 base at V and 10 bases at J; junction bases unmatched: 8. CDR3 sequence: CASSLYGTGNTYTF. CDR3 DNA: TGCGCCAGCAGCTTGTATGGGACAGGGAACACCTACACCTTC.

This clone has only one observation. The V gene is TRBV5-5, the J gene TRBJ2-3; TRBD2 matches 12 bases. This CDR3 contains 16 residues. CDR1 and CDR2 from the germline V gene are SGHKS and YYEKEE (reference sequence). V shed 0 bases and J 2 bases; nucleotides not matched to a gene: 1. The CDR3 DNA is TGTGCCAGCAGCTTGGGACTAGCGGGGGTCACAGATACGCAGTATTTT. The encoded protein is CASSLGLAGVTDTQYF.

This clone was recorded a few times. The chain couples TRBV27 to TRBJ2-1; TRBD1 matches at 9 bases. CDR1 is MNHEY and CDR2 is SMNVEV in the germline V gene (reference sequence). Trimming removed 6 bases from V and 3 bases from J; junction bases left unmatched: 6. The CDR3 is 15 amino acids. CDR3: CASSDRQGGYNEQFF. The CDR3 DNA sequence: TGTGCCAGCAGCGATAGACAGGGGGGCTACAATGAGCAGTTCTTC.

This clone turned up a few times. This chain joins TRBV28 and TRBJ1-4, with D unclear. The CDR3 has 15 amino acids. V was pared by 5 bases and J by 2 bases, with 12 bases between. Germline V gene lookup returns CDR1 MDHEN and CDR2 SYDVKM. CDR3 bases: TGTGCCAGCAGTCTGGTTGCGTACACTAATGAAAAACTGTTTTTT. It translates to CASSLVAYTNEKLFF.

The rearrangement links TRBV7-9 to TRBJ1-1; the D gene is possibly TRBD1 (5 bases). The length of the CDR3 is 14 residues. The germline V gene encodes CDR1 SEHNR and CDR2 FQNEAQ (reference sequence). V lost 5 bases and J 2 bases, leaving 12 bases between the germline ends. For the CDR3, the DNA is TGTGCCAGCAGCCCAGTGGACACTAACACTGAAGCTTTCTTT. Its translation: CASSPVDTNTEAFF. Based on the CDR3 plus reference TRBV7-9 and TRBJ1-1, the full variable domain is DTGVSQNPRHKITKRGQNVTFRCDPISEHNRLYWYRQTLGQGPEFLTYFQNEAQLEKSRLLSDRFSAERPKGSFSTLEIQRTEQGDSAMYLCASSPVDTNTEAFFGQGTRLTVV.

The gene calls are TRBV5-4 and TRBJ2-3; D ambiguous. The CDR3 extends over 13 amino acids. Germline CDR1 and CDR2: SGHNT and YYREEE (reference sequence). Trimming removed 6 bases from V and 1 base from J, with 9 bases in between. This CDR3 is CASTVTGTDTQYF. CDR3 DNA: TGTGCCAGCACCGTGACTGGCACAGATACGCAGTATTTT.